A single sample is the source of the 27 T cell receptor beta chains below, sequenced in a study of T cells in Graves' hyperthyroidism and ophthalmopathy. There were TCR beta CDR3 regions amplified from RNA transcripts. Carried out on the TCR CDR3, a first-round RT-PCR used the HTBI primer set. One entry per CDR3 protein, called by TCRdb with MiXCR from the multiplex PCR reads. The profile covers approximately 560,000 distinct CDR3 sequences, with approximately 14% appearing a single time and under 7.5% taken by the ten largest. The sequenced sample consisted of blood. The receptor source for this set is a woman in her twenties or thirties with Graves' hyperthyroidism.

At least ten counts were recorded for this clonotype. This chain links TRBV6-1 with TRBJ2-7; D possibly corresponds to TRBD2 (6 bases). Germline-derived CDR1 and CDR2 are MNHNS and SASEGT. The CDR3 consists of 16 residues. V dropped 5 bases and J dropped 6 bases, with 23 bases sitting between them. The CDR3 region is CASSTTRAGRGVEQYF. The CDR3, as DNA: TGTGCCAGCAGTACTACTCGGGCGGGAAGGGGTGTCGAGCAGTACTTC.

There are a few counts of this clonotype. The rearrangement joins TRBV7-2 to TRBJ2-5; D gene unclear. Trimming left V 6 bases short and J 5 bases short, with 7 bases between. The germline V gene has CDR1 SGHTA and CDR2 FQGNSA. The length of the CDR3 is 11 residues. CDR3 protein: CASRFSETQYF. For the CDR3, the DNA is TGTGCCAGCAGGTTCTCTGAGACCCAGTACTTC.

The genes are TRBV18 and TRBJ2-3; 10 nucleotides line up with TRBD2. This CDR3 region has 16 residues. Germline V gene sequence: CDR1 KGHSH, CDR2 LQKENI. Losses at the gene ends were 0 bases for V and 1 base for J; bases not matched to a gene: 1. CDR3 sequence (DNA): TGTGCCAGCTCACCACCAGCGGGAGGGGGCACAGATACGCAGTATTTT. Amino acids: CASSPPAGGGTDTQYF.

The table lists this clonotype with many counts. This chain links TRBV27 with TRBJ1-5; D ambiguous. Per the germline V gene, CDR1 is MNHEY and CDR2 is SMNVEV (reference sequence). The V end was cut by 6 bases, the J end by 1 base, with 10 bases between. CDR3 length equals 14 residues. DNA of the CDR3: TGTGCCAGCAGCCTAACCTTGAGCAATCAGCCCCAGCATTTT. Residues: CASSLTLSNQPQHF.

This clonotype has only a few counts. Relative to the germline gene, one junction end is altered; a read error may explain this. The chain joins TRBV19 to TRBJ1-1; D remains ambiguous. CDR3 length: 15 amino acids. Germline loops: CDR1 LNHDA, CDR2 SQIVND (reference sequence). CDR3 in DNA: TGTGCCAGTAGTATGTTCTCTACCCCCGACACTGAATCTTTCTTT. Translated, it gives CASSMFSTPDTESFF.

This rearrangement joins TRBV5-5 to TRBJ2-4, with D perhaps matching TRBD1 (5 bases). V was cut by 4 bases and J by 7 bases, with 27 bases left in between. CDR3 length: 18 amino acids. CDR1 SGHKS and CDR2 YYEKEE come from the germline V gene (reference sequence). CDR3 DNA: TGTGCCAGCAGCGCGGACAAAGGGGCTTGGGGTGTGGGTAACATTCAGTACTTC. Its translation is CASSADKGAWGVGNIQYF.

This clonotype occurred a few times. The V and J genes are TRBV4-3 and TRBJ2-5; tentatively, D is TRBD2 (5 bases). The length of the CDR3 is 14 residues. The V end was cut by 0 bases, the J end by 4 bases, with 9 bases between. The germline CDR1 and CDR2 sequences are LGHNA and YSLEER. The chain's CDR3 is CASSQDRGLETQYF. DNA for the CDR3: TGCGCCAGCAGCCAAGATCGAGGGTTAGAGACCCAGTACTTC.

This clonotype showed up many times. The chain joins TRBV27 to TRBJ1-5, with D hard to call. CDR1 and CDR2 (germline): MNHEY, SMNVEV (reference sequence). V shed 0 bases and J shed 7 bases, with 7 bases lying between them. This CDR3 contains 13 residues. The CDR3 nucleotides read TGTGCCAGCAGTTTATCGGTCTGGCAGCCCCAGCATTTT. Protein product: CASSLSVWQPQHF.

This clonotype occurred many times. The genes are TRBV4-1 and TRBJ1-1; possible D gene TRBD1, 6 bases. The CDR3 is 15 residues long. Germline V gives CDR1 MGHRA, CDR2 YSYEKL. Trimming shortened V by 3 bases and J by 4 bases, and 15 bases separated the two germline ends. Here the CDR3 reads CASSQTQGMGTEAFF. The DNA of the CDR3 is TGCGCCAGCAGCCAGACCCAGGGGATGGGCACTGAAGCTTTCTTT.

This clonotype was detected many times. This rearrangement joins TRBV7-8 to TRBJ2-1, with 9 bases lining up with TRBD2. CDR1 and CDR2 from the germline V gene are SGHVS and FQNEAQ. This CDR3 has 15 residues. After removal of 2 bases from V and 4 bases from J, the junction contained 3 bases not matched to a gene. This chain's CDR3 is CASSLKAGGYNEQFF. CDR3 DNA: TGTGCCAGCAGCTTAAAAGCGGGAGGTTACAATGAGCAGTTCTTC.

V gene TRBV9 combines with J gene TRBJ1-2; a weak D match, TRBD1 (5 bases). This CDR3 contains 16 residues. Germline lookup yields CDR1 SGDLS and CDR2 YYNGEE. Trimming took off 4 bases at V and 6 bases at J, with 22 bases between the two ends. The CDR3 here is CASSPLPGHEADGYTF. In nucleotides, the CDR3 is TGTGCCAGCAGCCCACTCCCGGGGCACGAAGCGGATGGCTACACCTTC. Looking up the rest from reference TRBV9 and TRBJ1-2 gives the full variable domain: DSGVTQTPKHLITATGQRVTLRCSPRSGDLSVYWYQQSLDQGLQFLIQYYNGEERAKGNILERFSAQQFPDLHSELNLSSLELGDSALYFCASSPLPGHEADGYTFGSGTRLTVV.

V and J are TRBV6-2 or TRBV6-3 and TRBJ2-7, with D hard to call. CDR1 MNHEY and CDR2 SVGEGT come from the germline V gene. The CDR3 is 15 amino acids. The V and J ends lost 0 bases and 3 bases respectively, with 12 bases between them. This CDR3 reads CASSYSAGSYYEQYF. The CDR3 nucleotides read TGTGCCAGCAGTTACTCAGCAGGTAGCTACTACGAGCAGTACTTC.

This clonotype was counted at least ten times. The V gene is TRBV28, the J gene TRBJ2-3; D gene unclear. CDR3 length: 16 residues. Germline CDR1 reads MDHEN; CDR2 reads SYDVKM. Trimming removed 3 bases at V and 0 bases at J, with 13 bases between. This CDR3 is CASSFRALSSTDTQYF. The DNA for the CDR3 is TGTGCCAGCAGTTTTCGGGCACTGAGCAGCACAGATACGCAGTATTTT.

In its sample, this clonotype was seen a few times. The V gene is TRBV7-2, the J gene TRBJ2-7; TRBD1 or TRBD2 may be the D gene (5 bases each). Between the trimmed V and J ends, which lost 1 base and 0 bases, there was a span of 10 bases. This CDR3 is built from 15 residues. Germline CDR1 reads SGHTA; CDR2 reads FQGNSA. CDR3 in DNA: TGTGCCAGCAGCTTAGGGGGGATTAGCTCCTACGAGCAGTACTTC. It translates to CASSLGGISSYEQYF. The complete variable domain, with remaining parts taken from reference TRBV7-2 and TRBJ2-7, reads GAGVSQSPSNKVTEKGKDVELRCDPISGHTALYWYRQSLGQGLEFLIYFQGNSAPDKSGLPSDRFSAERTGGSVSTLTIQRTQQEDSAVYLCASSLGGISSYEQYFGPGTRLTVT.

This clonotype appeared a single time. V and J are TRBV10-3 and TRBJ2-7; TRBD1 agrees at 11 bases. There are 14 residues in the CDR3. CDR1 is ENHRY and CDR2 is SYGVKD in the germline V gene. The ends lost 2 bases at V and 6 bases at J; junction bases unmatched: 3. The CDR3 reads CAISEGTGGSEQYF. The CDR3 DNA sequence: TGTGCCATCAGTGAGGGGACAGGGGGGTCCGAGCAGTACTTC.

This clonotype was seen a handful of times. J is TRBJ2-7 and V is TRBV6-1; 8 bases are a match to TRBD2. The CDR3 extends over 14 amino acids. Germline CDR1 and CDR2: MNHNS and SASEGT. Unmatched junction bases numbered 8, after V lost 6 bases and J lost 4 bases. In DNA, the CDR3 is TGTGCCAGCAGGCGACTAGCGCTAATATACGAGCAGTACTTC. This encodes CASRRLALIYEQYF.

This clonotype appeared many times. This sequence joins TRBV20-1 and TRBJ2-1; TRBD2 agrees at 9 bases. This CDR3 spans 15 amino acids. V lost 2 bases and J lost 6; bases outside the gene matches: 8. The germline V gene has CDR1 DFQATT and CDR2 SNEGSKA (reference sequence). CDR3 amino acids: CSARSTSGGVNEQFF. In DNA form, the CDR3 reads TGCAGTGCTAGATCGACTAGCGGTGGGGTCAATGAGCAGTTCTTC.

This clonotype was seen ten or more times. The chain carries TRBV28 and TRBJ2-5; D might be TRBD1 (5 bases). CDR1 is MDHEN and CDR2 is SYDVKM in the germline V gene. Trimming took off 5 bases at V and 2 bases at J, with 15 bases between the two ends. The CDR3 covers 15 residues. This chain's CDR3 is CASSTRVAVQETQYF. For the CDR3, the DNA is TGTGCCAGCAGTACCAGGGTGGCGGTACAAGAGACCCAGTACTTC.

J is TRBJ2-7 and V is TRBV10-3; possible D gene TRBD2, 6 bases. The CDR3 length is 16 residues. CDR1 is ENHRY, CDR2 SYGVKD, per germline. The germline V and J ends were trimmed by 6 bases and 3 bases, with 21 bases remaining between them. DNA of the CDR3: TGTGCCATCAGCGCGCTCTCCGGAGGGATCTACTACGAGCAGTACTTC. This sequence encodes CAISALSGGIYYEQYF.

This clonotype was detected many times. This chain links TRBV27 with TRBJ2-7; TRBD2 might be the D (5 bases). Germline V gives CDR1 MNHEY, CDR2 SMNVEV (reference sequence). The CDR3 sequence is 15 residues long. The V end was cut by 7 bases, the J end by 6 bases, with 22 bases between. CDR3 sequence (DNA): TGTGCCAGCAATCCTCTCTCGGGATACGGCAGCGAGCAGTACTTC. Encoded protein: CASNPLSGYGSEQYF.

The chain links TRBV7-3 to TRBJ2-1; TRBD2 matches at 12 bases. The germline gives CDR1 SGHTA, CDR2 FQGTGA. With 6 bases clipped from V and 2 bases from J, the junction kept 5 bases outside the gene matches. The length of the CDR3 is 16 residues. Here the CDR3 reads CASRPTSGSTYNEQFF. CDR3 bases: TGTGCCAGCAGGCCGACTAGCGGGAGTACCTACAATGAGCAGTTCTTC.

The rearrangement links TRBV19 to TRBJ2-2, with D maybe TRBD1 (6 bases). The length of the CDR3 is 13 residues. Germline assignment: CDR1 LNHDA and CDR2 SQIVND (reference sequence). V was clipped by 7 bases and J by 3 bases, with 9 bases between them. The CDR3 region is CASTQGHTGELFF. The CDR3 nucleotides read TGTGCCAGTACCCAGGGGCACACCGGGGAGCTGTTTTTT.

This clonotype appeared a few times. This chain joins TRBV9 and TRBJ1-1; no reliable D call. Per the germline V gene, CDR1 is SGDLS and CDR2 is YYNGEE. Trimming shortened V by 3 bases and J by 0 bases, and 9 bases separated the two germline ends. This CDR3 is built from 14 residues. CDR3 bases: TGTGCCAGCAGCGCCGGACTCATGAACACTGAAGCTTTCTTT. Amino acid sequence: CASSAGLMNTEAFF.

This clonotype was recorded at least ten times. For the CDR3, the DNA is TGCAGTGCTAGGGGGAGGACAGGCCCCGCGGAGGAGCAGTACTTC. Translated: CSARGRTGPAEEQYF. This sequence joins TRBV20-1 and TRBJ2-7; D is possibly TRBD1 (7 bases). The CDR3 covers 15 residues. Trimming stripped 3 bases from V and 7 bases from J, with 22 bases between. CDR1 DFQATT and CDR2 SNEGSKA come from the germline V gene (reference sequence).

In this sample, this clonotype turned up many times. The genes are TRBV29-1 and TRBJ2-1; 14 nucleotides line up with TRBD2. J gave up 6 bases and V 6 bases, and 16 bases lay outside the gene matches. The CDR3 extends over 18 amino acids. Germline V CDR1 and CDR2: SQVTM, ANQGSEA. CDR3 loop: CSVQGTSGSRSVGNEQFF. The CDR3 DNA follows: TGCAGCGTCCAAGGGACTAGCGGGAGTCGATCGGTGGGCAATGAGCAGTTCTTC.

J is TRBJ2-1 and V is TRBV3-1; a weak D match, TRBD2 (6 bases). The V end was cut by 4 bases, the J end by 11 bases, with 15 bases between. The CDR3 length is 13 residues. Germline lookup yields CDR1 LGHDT and CDR2 YNNKEL (reference sequence). The CDR3 coding sequence is TGTGCCAGCAGCCGACGCCCGGAGGGCCAGCAGTTCTTC. It is translated as CASSRRPEGQQFF.

This clonotype has a handful of counts. The chain links TRBV9 to TRBJ2-1, with TRBD2 matching 9 bases. CDR3 length equals 15 residues. Germline V gene data show CDR1 as SGDLS and CDR2 as YYNGEE. Unmatched junction bases numbered 9, after V lost 3 bases and J lost 8 bases. In DNA, the CDR3 is TGTGCCAGCAGCGAGAGACCGGGACTAGCTTATGAGCAGTTCTTC. Protein: CASSERPGLAYEQFF. Full variable domain (rest looked up from reference TRBV9 and TRBJ2-1): DSGVTQTPKHLITATGQRVTLRCSPRSGDLSVYWYQQSLDQGLQFLIQYYNGEERAKGNILERFSAQQFPDLHSELNLSSLELGDSALYFCASSERPGLAYEQFFGPGTRLTVL.